Following are 32 T cell receptor beta chains from one sample sequenced in a study of human T cells and chemical hapten exposure. Time point in this sample: patch test 2, 6 weeks after DPC sensitization. Treatment reported: therapeutic diphenylcyclopropenone sensitization with weekly scalp DPC. A single record per CDR3 protein comes from TCRdb applying MiXCR to the RACE reads. The profile shows tens of thousands of distinct CDR3 sequences, 10% of them singletons. Sequenced here: whole blood, sampled in connection with sensitization to the hapten diphenylcyclopropenone (DPC). The receptors shown here come from a woman aged 45-65 years with alopecia areata. Some clones in this sample may be carry-over from other donors' samples.

This clonotype was picked up many times. The V call is TRBV27, the J call TRBJ2-4; D may match TRBD1 or TRBD2 (5 bases each). With 4 bases removed from V and 10 bases from J, the gap between germline ends came to 14 bases. Looked up from germline, CDR1 is MNHEY and CDR2 is SMNVEV (reference sequence). This CDR3 contains 13 residues. CDR3 coding DNA: TGTGCCAGCAGTTCCGGGACGGAGTGGATTCAGTACTTC. Translated: CASSSGTEWIQYF.

This chain uses TRBV9 with TRBJ2-5, with 12 bases aligning to TRBD1. Trimming removed 4 bases from V and 4 bases from J; junction bases left unmatched: 14. The CDR3 length is 18 residues. Germline-derived CDR1 and CDR2 are SGDLS and YYNGEE. The CDR3 DNA reads TGTGCCAGCAGCTCCTACGGGACAGGGGGCGGATTCTTAGAGACCCAGTACTTC. It codes for CASSSYGTGGGFLETQYF.

This clonotype was counted ten times or more. This CDR3 reads CASSPGHGVIINEQFF. CDR3 coding DNA: TGCGCCAGCAGCCCGGGTCACGGGGTGATTATCAATGAGCAGTTCTTC. V is TRBV5-1 and J is TRBJ2-1, with a tentative D call TRBD2 (5 bases). CDR1 is SGHRS and CDR2 is YFSETQ in the germline V gene. V lost 4 bases, J lost 6 bases, and 20 bases lay in between. The CDR3 length is 16 residues.

Of note for this clonotype: A read error may explain this, as a much larger clone is one base away. The chain employs TRBV7-8 and TRBJ2-5; D uncertain. CDR1 and CDR2 (germline): SGHVS, FQNEAQ. The CDR3 extends over 11 amino acids. CDR3 amino acids: CASSLAETQHF. The CDR3 nucleotides read TGTGCCAGCAGCTTAGCTGAGACCCAGCACTTC.

This clonotype was recorded many times. The chain carries TRBV29-1 and TRBJ2-6; D is perhaps TRBD1 (5 bases). Looked up from germline, CDR1 is SQVTM and CDR2 is ANQGSEA. The CDR3 has 14 amino acids. Deletions cut 5 bases from V and 4 bases from J, with 12 bases between. DNA for the CDR3: TGCAGCGTTTCGCCAGGGTCCGGGGCCAACGTCCTGACTTTC. The encoded protein is CSVSPGSGANVLTF.

A few counts support this clonotype. The V gene is TRBV7-9, the J gene TRBJ2-2; D possibly corresponds to TRBD2 (6 bases). The germline gives CDR1 SEHNR, CDR2 FQNEAQ (reference sequence). V was trimmed by 5 bases and J by 7 bases, leaving 20 bases between them. The CDR3 is 16 amino acids. CDR3 in amino acids: CASSQPGLRVSGELFF. The CDR3 DNA is TGTGCCAGCAGCCAACCGGGACTTCGTGTAAGCGGGGAGCTGTTTTTT.

This clonotype was detected many times. This chain joins TRBV18 and TRBJ1-2; no definite D call. The CDR3 has 16 amino acids. The V and J ends lost 1 base and 8 bases respectively, with 20 bases between them. The germline V gene has CDR1 KGHSH and CDR2 LQKENI. CDR3 sequence (DNA): TGTGCCAGCTCACCACGAACAAAAGAGGGAAGAGGAGGCTACACCTTC. Translation: CASSPRTKEGRGGYTF.

This clonotype was found many times. This chain joins TRBV6-6 and TRBJ2-2, with 8 nucleotides matching TRBD2. V shed 2 bases and J 10 bases; nucleotides not matched to a gene: 12. The CDR3 has 16 residues. CDR1 is MNHNY and CDR2 is SVGAGI in the germline V gene (reference sequence). CDR3 region: CASSYDSGKSSEELFF. In nucleotides, the CDR3 is TGTGCCAGCAGTTACGATAGCGGGAAATCTAGTGAGGAGCTGTTTTTT.

This clonotype has ten or more counts. V usage is TRBV10-2 and J usage is TRBJ2-6; D is ambiguous. Germline V lookup: CDR1 WSHSY, CDR2 SAAADI. V dropped 2 bases and J dropped 0 bases, with 11 bases sitting between them. The CDR3 is 17 residues long. The CDR3 DNA follows: TGCGCCAGCAGTGAGAAGGGTTTGTTCTCTGGGGCCAACGTCCTGACTTTC. This translates into CASSEKGLFSGANVLTF.

J is TRBJ2-1 and V is TRBV5-1; maybe TRBD2 (7 bases). This CDR3 region has 17 residues. Germline-derived CDR1 and CDR2 are SGHRS and YFSETQ. The ends were cut back, 4 bases at V and 7 bases at J, with 24 bases in the middle. Here the CDR3 reads CASSPRGANRAENEQFF. The CDR3 region has the DNA TGCGCCAGCAGCCCCCGGGGGGCAAACAGGGCCGAAAATGAGCAGTTCTTC.

The chain employs TRBV7-9 and TRBJ2-3; either TRBD1 or TRBD2 may supply D (5 bases each). The ends were cut back, 6 bases at V and 4 bases at J, with 5 bases in the middle. CDR1 and CDR2 from the germline V gene are SEHNR and FQNEAQ (reference sequence). The CDR3 runs 11 residues. This CDR3 is CASRGADTQYF. DNA for the CDR3: TGTGCCAGCAGGGGGGCAGATACGCAGTATTTT.

This clonotype was seen ten or more times. The chain couples TRBV7-6 to TRBJ1-5, with TRBD1 as a possible D gene (6 bases). Looked up from germline, CDR1 is SGHVS and CDR2 is FNYEAQ. V lost 6 bases and J lost 5, with 17 bases in between. The CDR3 is 15 residues long. CDR3 in amino acids: CASSSDQGRHQPQHF. The CDR3 coding sequence is TGTGCCAGCAGTTCTGACCAGGGGAGACATCAGCCCCAGCATTTT.

This clonotype was seen many times. This rearrangement joins TRBV12-3 or TRBV12-4 to TRBJ2-7; 12 bases map to TRBD2. The length of the CDR3 is 14 residues. The ends lost 6 bases at V and 5 bases at J; junction bases unmatched: 5. The CDR3 reads CASSRLAGVDEQYF. The DNA for the CDR3 is TGTGCCAGCAGCCGACTAGCGGGAGTTGACGAGCAGTACTTC.

At least ten counts were recorded for this clonotype. V and J are TRBV28 and TRBJ2-3, with TRBD1 matching over 7 bases. J was trimmed by 1 base and V by 5 bases; bases with no gene match: 6. The V gene's germline CDR1 is MDHEN and CDR2 SYDVKM. The CDR3 extends over 15 amino acids. DNA of the CDR3: TGTGCCAGCAGTCCTGACGGACAGGGCACAGATACGCAGTATTTT. It is translated as CASSPDGQGTDTQYF.

This clonotype was picked up many times. The chain joins TRBV7-7 to TRBJ1-4; 9 bases map to TRBD1. With V trimmed by 5 bases and J by 6 bases, 4 bases remained unmatched. The CDR3 extends over 14 amino acids. Germline lookup yields CDR1 SSHAT and CDR2 FNYEAQ (reference sequence). CDR3 sequence reads: CASSLWTGDEKLFF. In DNA, the CDR3 is TGTGCCAGCAGCCTCTGGACAGGGGATGAAAAACTGTTTTTT.

This clonotype was seen a handful of times. The chain uses TRBV9 and TRBJ1-1; possibly TRBD1 for D (6 bases). The germline V and J ends were trimmed by 1 base and 5 bases, with 9 bases remaining between them. CDR3 length equals 13 residues. Germline lookup yields CDR1 SGDLS and CDR2 YYNGEE. The CDR3 spells CASSVHRETEAFF. For the CDR3, the DNA is TGTGCCAGCAGCGTACACAGGGAAACTGAAGCTTTCTTT.

CDR3 bases: TGTGCCAGCAGCCAGGGGACTAGTGGGGAGCAGTACTTC. Protein: CASSQGTSGEQYF. The J gene is TRBJ2-7, the V gene TRBV4-2, with 8 bases identical to TRBD2. Trimming removed 3 bases from V and 7 bases from J; junction bases left unmatched: 5. CDR3 size: 13 residues. The germline CDR1 and CDR2 sequences are LGHNA and YNFKEQ.

This clonotype has a handful of counts. The chain links TRBV29-1 to TRBJ1-2, with D uncertain. Trimming took 4 bases from V and 3 from J, leaving 6 bases between them. Germline V gene data show CDR1 as SQVTM and CDR2 as ANQGSEA. This CDR3 region has 11 residues. CDR3 amino acids: CSVGVDYGYTF. The CDR3 nucleotides read TGCAGCGTTGGGGTGGACTATGGCTACACCTTC. The full variable domain, in which reference TRBV29-1 and TRBJ1-2 provide the parts outside the CDR3, is SAVISQKPSRDICQRGTSLTIQCQVDSQVTMMFWYRQQPGQSLTLIATANQGSEATYESGFVIDKFPISRPNLTFSTLTVSNMSPEDSSIYLCSVGVDYGYTFGSGTRLTVV.

This clonotype showed up just a few times. This chain uses TRBV3-1 with TRBJ2-2; 9 bases map to TRBD2. The V gene's germline CDR1 is LGHDT and CDR2 YNNKEL (reference sequence). This CDR3 comprises 16 residues. Trimming took 0 bases from V and 6 from J; bases not matched to a gene: 5. The CDR3 loop is CASSQEALAGAGELFF. CDR3 coding DNA: TGTGCCAGCAGCCAAGAGGCTTTAGCGGGAGCCGGGGAGCTGTTTTTT.

This clonotype was counted ten times or more. This rearrangement joins TRBV19 to TRBJ2-2, with D unresolved. Germline V gene lookup returns CDR1 LNHDA and CDR2 SQIVND (reference sequence). This CDR3 spans 14 amino acids. Deletions cut 1 base from V and 0 bases from J, with 3 bases between. The CDR3 DNA reads TGTGCCAGTAGTATAGCGACGAACACCGGGGAGCTGTTTTTT. It is translated as CASSIATNTGELFF. The full variable domain, in which reference TRBV19 and TRBJ2-2 provide the parts outside the CDR3, is DGGITQSPKYLFRKEGQNVTLSCEQNLNHDAMYWYRQDPGQGLRLIYYSQIVNDFQKGDIAEGYSVSREKKESFPLTVTSAQKNPTAFYLCASSIATNTGELFFGEGSRLTVL.

V usage is TRBV10-3 and J usage is TRBJ2-5, with D uncertain. The germline V gene has CDR1 ENHRY and CDR2 SYGVKD. This CDR3 has 12 amino acids. Trimming removed 1 base at V and 7 bases at J, with 7 bases between. CDR3 amino acids: CAISEYERTQYF. The CDR3 DNA is TGTGCCATCAGTGAGTACGAAAGGACCCAGTACTTC.

This clonotype was seen many times. The chain combines TRBV6-1 with TRBJ2-4; D is uncertain. Per germline, CDR1 MNHNS and CDR2 SASEGT. The CDR3 length is 16 residues. V was shortened by 3 bases and J by 0 bases, with 12 bases between the two germline ends. The CDR3 protein is CASSDRNPLAKNIQYF. The CDR3, as DNA: TGTGCCAGCAGTGATCGAAACCCCCTAGCCAAAAACATTCAGTACTTC.

This clonotype was seen only a few times. The chain joins TRBV20-1 to TRBJ1-5; D gene ambiguous. The germline gives CDR1 DFQATT, CDR2 SNEGSKA (reference sequence). This CDR3 spans 11 amino acids. V shed 3 bases and J shed 11 bases, with 11 bases lying between them. CDR3 sequence reads: CSASNQGTQHF. The CDR3 DNA follows: TGCAGTGCTAGCAATCAAGGGACCCAGCATTTT.

Points on this clonotype: Just one base apart from a much larger clone, this may be a read error. The chain has TRBV7-2 and TRBJ2-1; the D gene is possibly TRBD1 (6 bases). Germline V lookup: CDR1 SGHTA, CDR2 FQGNSA. CDR3 length: 15 residues. The CDR3 region has the DNA TGTGCCAGCGGCTTCGACAGGAGCTCCTACAATGAGCAGTTCTTC. Protein: CASGFDRSSYNEQFF. Complete variable domain (other parts from reference TRBV7-2 and TRBJ2-1): GAGVSQSPSNKVTEKGKDVELRCDPISGHTALYWYRQSLGQGLEFLIYFQGNSAPDKSGLPSDRFSAERTGGSVSTLTIQRTQQEDSAVYLCASGFDRSSYNEQFFGPGTRLTVL.

The rearrangement uses TRBV18 and TRBJ1-1, with TRBD1 as a possible D gene (6 bases). The CDR3 totals 20 residues. The V gene lost 0 bases and the J gene lost 4 bases, with 27 bases spanning the gap. In germline, CDR1 is KGHSH, CDR2 LQKENI. The CDR3: CASSPPLAGGGLYSFTEAFF. Written as DNA, the CDR3 is TGTGCCAGCTCACCACCTCTGGCCGGGGGCGGTCTCTATTCTTTCACTGAAGCTTTCTTT. The variable domain in full, with the rest retrieved from reference TRBV18 and TRBJ1-1, is NAGVMQNPRHLVRRRGQEARLRCSPMKGHSHVYWYRQLPEEGLKFMVYLQKENIIDESGMPKERFSAEFPKEGPSILRIQQVVRGDSAAYFCASSPPLAGGGLYSFTEAFFGQGTRLTVV.

This clonotype has ten or more counts. This rearrangement joins TRBV7-6 to TRBJ1-1, with D uncertain. Trimming removed 5 bases at V and 3 bases at J, with 10 bases between. This CDR3 is built from 13 residues. The germline gives CDR1 SGHVS, CDR2 FNYEAQ. Here the CDR3 DNA reads TGTGCCAGCAGCCGATCCCAGTACACTGAAGCTTTCTTT. It translates to CASSRSQYTEAFF.

The genes are TRBV7-3 and TRBJ1-1; D is undetermined. The V and J ends lost 6 bases and 3 bases respectively, with 11 bases between them. The CDR3 totals 13 residues. The germline CDR1 and CDR2 sequences are SGHTA and FQGTGA. CDR3 sequence (DNA): TGTGCCAGCAGGGCCCAGGCTTACACTGAAGCTTTCTTT. Its protein is CASRAQAYTEAFF.

This clonotype has a handful of counts. This chain uses TRBV5-1 with TRBJ2-7, with a weak D call TRBD2 (6 bases). The V end lost 0 bases, the J end lost 6 bases, and 16 bases lay between the germline ends. Germline V lookup: CDR1 SGHRS, CDR2 YFSETQ. The CDR3 runs to 15 residues. CDR3 region: CASSLDAGKGSEQYF. Here the CDR3 DNA reads TGCGCCAGCAGCTTGGACGCGGGAAAAGGCTCCGAGCAGTACTTC.

This clonotype appeared a few times. V is TRBV5-1 and J is TRBJ2-5, with D unresolved. CDR3 size: 13 residues. Trimming took 1 base from V and 3 from J, leaving 7 bases between them. In germline, CDR1 is SGHRS, CDR2 YFSETQ. For the CDR3, the DNA is TGCGCCAGCAGCTTGATGGTGGAAGAGACCCAGTACTTC. Protein product: CASSLMVEETQYF.

This clonotype was found many times. J is TRBJ1-5 and V is TRBV19; D remains ambiguous. Germline CDR1 reads LNHDA; CDR2 reads SQIVND (reference sequence). Trimming pared 3 bases from V and 5 bases from J, leaving 14 bases between. CDR3 length: 15 amino acids. The CDR3 bases are TGTGCCAGTAGTATTCCTAGGGCCGGCCATCAGCCCCAGCATTTT. It is translated as CASSIPRAGHQPQHF.

V is TRBV10-3 and J is TRBJ2-7; 7 bases agree with TRBD1. This CDR3 is built from 16 residues. The ends lost 4 bases at V and 0 bases at J; junction bases unmatched: 9. The V gene's germline CDR1 is ENHRY and CDR2 SYGVKD. The CDR3 region is CAISGQGRLSSYEQYF. The CDR3 coding sequence is TGTGCCATCAGTGGACAGGGTCGCCTGAGCTCCTACGAGCAGTACTTC.

This clonotype was observed a few times. The V and J genes are TRBV5-1 and TRBJ2-2; 10 nucleotides line up with TRBD2. Germline V gene lookup returns CDR1 SGHRS and CDR2 YFSETQ. Unmatched junction bases numbered 0, after V lost 1 base and J lost 6 bases. The length of the CDR3 is 14 residues. This chain's CDR3 is CASSLTSGAGELFF. The CDR3 coding sequence is TGCGCCAGCAGCTTGACTAGCGGGGCCGGGGAGCTGTTTTTT. The whole variable domain, filled in from reference TRBV5-1 and TRBJ2-2, reads KAGVTQTPRYLIKTRGQQVTLSCSPISGHRSVSWYQQTPGQGLQFLFEYFSETQRNKGNFPGRFSGRQFSNSRSEMNVSTLELGDSALYLCASSLTSGAGELFFGEGSRLTVL.